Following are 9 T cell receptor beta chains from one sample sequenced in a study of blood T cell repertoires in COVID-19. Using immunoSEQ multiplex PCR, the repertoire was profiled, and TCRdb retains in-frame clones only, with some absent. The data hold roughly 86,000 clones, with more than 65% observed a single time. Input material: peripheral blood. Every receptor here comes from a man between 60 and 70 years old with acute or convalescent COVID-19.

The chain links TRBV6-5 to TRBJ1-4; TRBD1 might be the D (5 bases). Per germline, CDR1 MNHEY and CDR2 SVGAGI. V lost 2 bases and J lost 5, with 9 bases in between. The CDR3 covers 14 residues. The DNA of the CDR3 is TGTGCCAGCAGTTACGGGGGGGTCAATGAAAAACTGTTTTTT. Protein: CASSYGGVNEKLFF.

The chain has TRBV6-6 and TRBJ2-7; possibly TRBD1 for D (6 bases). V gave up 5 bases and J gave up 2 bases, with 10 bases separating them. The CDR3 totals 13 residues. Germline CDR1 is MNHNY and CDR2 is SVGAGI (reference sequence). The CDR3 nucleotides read TGTGCCAGCAGTGGACAGCAAACCTACGAGCAGTACTTC. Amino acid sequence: CASSGQQTYEQYF.

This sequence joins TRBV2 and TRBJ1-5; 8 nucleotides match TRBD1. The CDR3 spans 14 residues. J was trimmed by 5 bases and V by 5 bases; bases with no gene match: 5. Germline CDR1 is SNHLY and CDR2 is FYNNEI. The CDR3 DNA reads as TGTGCCAGCAGTTGGGACAGGTCCGATCAGCCCCAGCATTTT. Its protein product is CASSWDRSDQPQHF.

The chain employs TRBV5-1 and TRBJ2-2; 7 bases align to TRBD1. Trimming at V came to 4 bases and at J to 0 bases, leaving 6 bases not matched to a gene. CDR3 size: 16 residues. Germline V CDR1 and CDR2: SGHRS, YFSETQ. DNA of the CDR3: TGCGCCAGCAGCCCCCACCAGGGGGCGAACACCGGGGAGCTGTTTTTT. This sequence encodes CASSPHQGANTGELFF. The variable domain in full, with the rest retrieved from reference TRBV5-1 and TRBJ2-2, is KAGVTQTPRYLIKTRGQQVTLSCSPISGHRSVSWYQQTPGQGLQFLFEYFSETQRNKGNFPGRFSGRQFSNSRSEMNVSTLELGDSALYLCASSPHQGANTGELFFGEGSRLTVL.

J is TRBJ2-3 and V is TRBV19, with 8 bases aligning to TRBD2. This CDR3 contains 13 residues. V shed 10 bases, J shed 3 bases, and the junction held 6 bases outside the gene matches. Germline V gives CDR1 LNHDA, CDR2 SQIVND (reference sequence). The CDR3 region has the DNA TGTGCCACGGGAGGGGAGTTGACAGATACGCAGTATTTT. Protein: CATGGELTDTQYF. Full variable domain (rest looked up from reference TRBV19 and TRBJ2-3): DGGITQSPKYLFRKEGQNVTLSCEQNLNHDAMYWYRQDPGQGLRLIYYSQIVNDFQKGDIAEGYSVSREKKESFPLTVTSAQKNPTAFYLCATGGELTDTQYFGPGTRLTVL.

The CDR3 sequence is CASRRRGTGHGYTF. DNA for the CDR3: TGTGCCAGCAGACGACGGGGGACAGGGCATGGCTACACCTTC. The rearrangement uses TRBV6-5 and TRBJ1-2; 9 positions match TRBD1. Germline V gives CDR1 MNHEY, CDR2 SVGAGI. The CDR3 has 14 residues. V trimming: 6 bases; J trimming: 6 bases; junction bases outside the gene matches: 8.

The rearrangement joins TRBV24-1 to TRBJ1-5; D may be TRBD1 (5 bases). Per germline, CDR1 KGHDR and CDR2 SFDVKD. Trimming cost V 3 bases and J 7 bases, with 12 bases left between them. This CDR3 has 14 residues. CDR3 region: CATSDEGGAQPQHF. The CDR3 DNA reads TGTGCCACCAGTGATGAGGGAGGGGCACAGCCCCAGCATTTT.

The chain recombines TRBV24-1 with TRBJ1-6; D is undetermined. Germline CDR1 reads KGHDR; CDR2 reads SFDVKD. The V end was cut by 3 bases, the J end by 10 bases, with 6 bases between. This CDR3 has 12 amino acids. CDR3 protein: CATSDTGSPLHF. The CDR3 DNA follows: TGTGCCACCAGTGATACCGGGTCACCCCTCCACTTT.

The chain's CDR3 is CASSLTQPSNTEAFF. As DNA, the CDR3 is TGTGCCAGCAGTTTGACACAACCGTCGAACACTGAAGCTTTCTTT. The chain employs TRBV28 and TRBJ1-1; D is unresolved. The germline V gene encodes CDR1 MDHEN and CDR2 SYDVKM. Trimming shortened V by 3 bases and J by 1 base, and 12 bases separated the two germline ends. The CDR3 covers 15 residues.